This entry describes one TCR beta chain. These data are taken from a study of control samples from healthy donors and cancer patients. CDR1 and CDR2 from the germline V gene are KGHSH and LQKENI. The CDR3 contains 14 residues. Trimming pared 3 bases from V and 6 bases from J, leaving 14 bases between. TCRdb's table, derived via immunoSEQ multiplex PCR, lists solely in-frame clones and lacks some. The sample contains roughly 180,000 clones, 80% to 95% of which appear only once. The sequencing input was blood. J is TRBJ1-2 and V is TRBV18, with D maybe TRBD1 (6 bases). This receptor was taken from a woman in her thirties or forties in good health. Here the CDR3 DNA reads TGTGCCAGCTCACCTACCAGTGGGGGCGATGGCTACACCTTC. It yields the protein CASSPTSGGDGYTF. Full variable domain (remainder filled in from reference TRBV18 and TRBJ1-2): NAGVMQNPRHLVRRRGQEARLRCSPMKGHSHVYWYRQLPEEGLKFMVYLQKENIIDESGMPKERFSAEFPKEGPSILRIQQVVRGDSAAYFCASSPTSGGDGYTFGSGTRLTVV.